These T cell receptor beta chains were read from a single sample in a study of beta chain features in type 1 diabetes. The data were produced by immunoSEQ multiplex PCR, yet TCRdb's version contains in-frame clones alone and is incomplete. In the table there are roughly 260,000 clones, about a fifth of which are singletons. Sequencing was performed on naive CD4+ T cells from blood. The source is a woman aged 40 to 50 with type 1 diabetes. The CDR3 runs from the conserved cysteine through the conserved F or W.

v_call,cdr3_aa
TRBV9,CASSVGGSADLYEQYF
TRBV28,CASRTSGLGQETQYF
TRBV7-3,CASSAPGGNRFGYTF
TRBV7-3,CASSIDLLREQFF
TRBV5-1,CASSVRQGYEQYF
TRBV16,CASSSDSRNSNQPQHF
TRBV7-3,CASSLAGGKQFF
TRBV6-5,CASSYGQGGAFEQYF
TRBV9,CASSVAEYSGNTIYF
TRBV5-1,CASSLISGPYEQYF
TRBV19,CASSGTSDWEQYF
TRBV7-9,CASSLTSSTGELFF
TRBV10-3,CAISEGGSPNF
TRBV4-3,CASSQDRQGKRGYTF
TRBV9,CASSAGAGVTNEKLFF
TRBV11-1,CASNPGQALNTEAFF
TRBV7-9,CASSPGLAKNIQYF